The 9 T cell receptor beta chains below all came from one sample that was sequenced in a study of T-cell memory formation after mild COVID-19. In TCRdb, the 5' RACE reads were re-called with MiXCR into one record per CDR3 protein. The sample has 450,000 to 650,000 distinct CDR3 sequences; around 21% are singletons. The specimen sequenced was PBMCs or a T cell subset sorted from them (not recorded which). The source is an adult woman who had mild COVID-19 (a few samples of this study predate the infection). Cell type and time point are not known.

The V gene is TRBV12-3 or TRBV12-4, the J gene TRBJ2-7; TRBD2 might be the D (5 bases). V was shortened by 6 bases and J by 4 bases, with 16 bases between the two germline ends. The CDR3 contains 14 residues. CDR3 protein: CASSTQLRGYEQYF. Written as DNA, the CDR3 is TGTGCCAGCAGCACCCAACTTCGAGGGTACGAGCAGTACTTC.

This clonotype occurred a few times. The chain has TRBV12-3 or TRBV12-4 and TRBJ2-7; 9 positions agree with TRBD1. The CDR3 covers 14 residues. With 5 bases clipped from V and 6 bases from J, the junction kept 8 bases outside the gene matches. Written as DNA, the CDR3 is TGTGCCAGCAGTCCCGGGACAGGGTTGGCCGAGCAGTACTTC. Translation: CASSPGTGLAEQYF.

This clonotype was observed many times. This rearrangement joins TRBV5-1 to TRBJ2-7; no clear D. CDR3 size: 13 residues. With 4 bases removed from V and 2 bases from J, the gap between germline ends came to 10 bases. CDR1 and CDR2 from the germline V gene are SGHRS and YFSETQ. In DNA, the CDR3 is TGCGCCAGCAGCACTGGCTACGCCTACGAGCAGTACTTC. It translates to CASSTGYAYEQYF.

This clonotype has only a few counts. The chain has TRBV12-3 or TRBV12-4 and TRBJ2-2; 8 nucleotides align to TRBD1. The CDR3 has 16 amino acids. The V segment lost 6 bases and the J segment 7 bases; nucleotides outside the gene matches: 13. The DNA of the CDR3 is TGTGCCAGCAGCTTAAGCGGACAGGGCAACCGCGGGGAGCTGTTTTTT. Its translation: CASSLSGQGNRGELFF.

Only a few counts were recorded for this clonotype. The chain joins TRBV4-1 to TRBJ2-1; D is perhaps TRBD1 or TRBD2 (5 bases each). Trimming stripped 4 bases from V and 0 bases from J, with 10 bases between. The germline gives CDR1 MGHRA, CDR2 YSYEKL. The CDR3 covers 15 residues. The DNA of the CDR3 is TGCGCCAGCAGCCCTGGGGGTCGCTCCTACAATGAGCAGTTCTTC. Translating it yields CASSPGGRSYNEQFF.

The chain has TRBV7-2 and TRBJ2-5, with D perhaps TRBD2 (6 bases). CDR1 is SGHTA and CDR2 is FQGNSA in the germline V gene. V gave up 4 bases and J gave up 5 bases, with 14 bases separating them. The CDR3 consists of 14 residues. This CDR3 reads CASSSGLMGETQYF. CDR3 in DNA: TGTGCCAGCAGCTCGGGACTCATGGGGGAGACCCAGTACTTC.

The chain joins TRBV20-1 to TRBJ2-2; 9 nucleotides agree with TRBD1. The germline CDR1 and CDR2 sequences are DFQATT and SNEGSKA (reference sequence). Trimming removed 4 bases from V and 1 base from J; junction bases left unmatched: 4. The CDR3 sequence is 15 residues long. CDR3 bases: TGCAGTGCTACTAACAGGGGGCGGAACACCGGGGAGCTGTTTTTT. It specifies CSATNRGRNTGELFF.

The rearrangement uses TRBV5-1 and TRBJ2-5; D is unresolved. CDR1 is SGHRS, CDR2 YFSETQ, per germline. V lost 3 bases to trimming and J lost 5 bases, with 14 bases between them. The CDR3 contains 14 residues. CDR3 sequence: CASSSVSWRETQYF. The CDR3 DNA reads as TGCGCCAGCAGCTCCGTTTCCTGGCGGGAGACCCAGTACTTC.

This clonotype was recorded a few times. The chain is built from TRBV7-2 and TRBJ2-5; no firm D call. The CDR3 covers 14 residues. The germline gives CDR1 SGHTA, CDR2 FQGNSA. V lost 3 bases and J 5 bases, leaving 13 bases between the germline ends. The CDR3 reads CASSFGRHRETQYF. The CDR3 DNA follows: TGTGCCAGCAGCTTCGGACGGCACCGGGAGACCCAGTACTTC.